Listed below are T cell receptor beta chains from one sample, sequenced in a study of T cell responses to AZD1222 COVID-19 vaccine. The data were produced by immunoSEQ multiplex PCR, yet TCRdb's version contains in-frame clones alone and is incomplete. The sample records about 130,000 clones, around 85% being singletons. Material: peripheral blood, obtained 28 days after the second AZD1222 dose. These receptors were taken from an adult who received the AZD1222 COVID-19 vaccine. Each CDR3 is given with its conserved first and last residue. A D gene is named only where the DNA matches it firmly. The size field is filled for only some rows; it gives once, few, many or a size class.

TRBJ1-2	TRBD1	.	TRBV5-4	TGTGCCAGCAGCTTCAACCGGGACAGCTATGGCTACACCTTC	CASSFNRDSYGYTF
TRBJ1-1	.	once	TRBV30	TGTGCCTGGAGGGGGGGGAGCACTGAAGCTTTCTTT	CAWRGGSTEAFF
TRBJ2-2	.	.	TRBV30	TGTGCCTGGGGGGGAGGAGCCGGGGAGCTGTTTTTT	CAWGGGAGELFF
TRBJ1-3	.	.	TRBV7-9	TGTGCCAGCAGCTTAGATGGGCTTTTCTCTGGAAACACCATATATTTT	CASSLDGLFSGNTIYF
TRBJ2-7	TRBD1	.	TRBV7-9	TGTGCCAGCAGCTTAGGGACAGGGGCTGGGAGCGAGCAGTACTTC	CASSLGTGAGSEQYF
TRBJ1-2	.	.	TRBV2	TGTGCCAGCAGTGAAATTGAGGGACCGACTCGCTATGGCTACACCTTC	CASSEIEGPTRYGYTF
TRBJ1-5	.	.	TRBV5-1	TGCGCCAGCAGCCCGACTCCCCTTAGCAATCAGCCCCAGCATTTT	CASSPTPLSNQPQHF
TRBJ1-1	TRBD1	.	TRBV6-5	TGTGCCAGCAGTTACTCAGGGGGCGTAAGGAACACTGAAGCTTTCTTT	CASSYSGGVRNTEAFF
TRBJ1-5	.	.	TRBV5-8	TGTGCCAGCAGCCGACAGCCTAGCAATCAGCCCCAGCATTTT	CASSRQPSNQPQHF
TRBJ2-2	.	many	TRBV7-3	TGTGCCAGCAGCTTAATTCAGGACACCGGGGAGCTGTTTTTT	CASSLIQDTGELFF